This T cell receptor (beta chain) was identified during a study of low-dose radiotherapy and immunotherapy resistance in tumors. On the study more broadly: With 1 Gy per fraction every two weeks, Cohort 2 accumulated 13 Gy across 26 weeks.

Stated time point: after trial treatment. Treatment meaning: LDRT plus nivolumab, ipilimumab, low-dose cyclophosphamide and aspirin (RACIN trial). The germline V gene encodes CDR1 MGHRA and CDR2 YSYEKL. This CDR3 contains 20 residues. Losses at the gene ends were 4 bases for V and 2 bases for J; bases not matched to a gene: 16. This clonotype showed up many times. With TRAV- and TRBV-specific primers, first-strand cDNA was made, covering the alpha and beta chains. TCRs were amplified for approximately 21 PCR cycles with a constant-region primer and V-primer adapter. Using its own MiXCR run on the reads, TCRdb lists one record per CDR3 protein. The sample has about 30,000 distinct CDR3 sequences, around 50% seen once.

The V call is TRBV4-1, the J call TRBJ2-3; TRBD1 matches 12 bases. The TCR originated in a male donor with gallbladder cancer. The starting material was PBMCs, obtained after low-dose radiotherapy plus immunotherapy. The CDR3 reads CASSLPPGQGAISYTDTQYF. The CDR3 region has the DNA TGCGCCAGCAGCCTCCCCCCGGGACAGGGGGCCATCTCCTACACAGATACGCAGTATTTT.